This TCR beta chain was retrieved from a study of blood T cell repertoires in COVID-19. Sequencing used immunoSEQ multiplex PCR; TCRdb keeps in-frame clones, though not all of them. The sample carries more than 200,000 clones, around 84% recorded once. Looked up from germline, CDR1 is MDHEN and CDR2 is SYDVKM. The length of the CDR3 is 15 residues. Between the trimmed V and J ends, which lost 3 bases and 4 bases, there was a span of 12 bases. The receptor's source is a man older than 75 with acute or convalescent COVID-19. The rearrangement uses TRBV28 and TRBJ2-2; D gene ambiguous. The sequenced sample was peripheral blood. The CDR3 here is CASSLGTLGTGELFF. CDR3 bases: TGTGCCAGCAGTTTGGGCACCCTGGGCACCGGGGAGCTGTTTTTT.